These 26 T cell receptor beta chains came from one sample sequenced in a study of shared clonotypes between healthy human individuals. Produced via immunoSEQ multiplex PCR; TCRdb's table is partial and in-frame only. The data hold more than 2 million clones, with roughly 95% observed a single time. Terminally differentiated effector memory CD45RA+ cells were left out of the naive CD8 fraction, which was CD45RO-negative and positively selected for CCR7. The sample comprised naive CD8+ T cells sorted from blood. Receptors were obtained from a man aged 18-30 years in good health.

V usage is TRBV10-3 and J usage is TRBJ2-1; 10 positions agree with TRBD2. CDR1 is ENHRY and CDR2 is SYGVKD in the germline V gene. V lost 4 bases and J lost 8; bases outside the gene matches: 11. This CDR3 is built from 16 residues. The CDR3 nucleotides read TGTGCCATCAGTGCAGCGGGAGGGCAGAAGAGGTATGAGCAGTTCTTC. As protein: CAISAAGGQKRYEQFF.

This chain uses TRBV13 with TRBJ1-5; D is undetermined. The CDR3 has 14 amino acids. Germline V CDR1 and CDR2: PRHDT, FYEKMQ (reference sequence). Trimming cost V 0 bases and J 4 bases, with 7 bases left between them. For the CDR3, the DNA is TGTGCCAGCAGCTTAGGGTTGGGGAATCAGCCCCAGCATTTT. Protein sequence: CASSLGLGNQPQHF.

In its sample, this clone was seen once. This chain connects TRBV2 to TRBJ2-7; 8 nucleotides line up with TRBD2. Germline loops: CDR1 SNHLY, CDR2 FYNNEI. V lost 8 bases to trimming and J lost 7 bases; unmatched junction nucleotides: 16. The CDR3 covers 15 residues. Here the CDR3 DNA reads TGTGCCAGCCCTGGATCGGGGGGGAGTAGTGAAGAGCAGTACTTC. Encoded protein: CASPGSGGSSEEQYF.

The genes are TRBV12-5 and TRBJ2-2; the D is unclear. V was clipped by 3 bases and J by 7 bases, with 9 bases between them. CDR3 size: 13 residues. Germline V gives CDR1 LGHNT, CDR2 FRNRAP. The CDR3 DNA follows: TGTGCTAGTGGTTTCGGGCTCGACGGGGAGCTGTTTTTT. As protein: CASGFGLDGELFF.

This chain joins TRBV13 and TRBJ1-4, with D perhaps TRBD1 (5 bases). The CDR3 is made up of 14 amino acids. V dropped 3 bases and J dropped 7 bases, with 12 bases sitting between them. Germline V gene sequence: CDR1 PRHDT, CDR2 FYEKMQ (reference sequence). The CDR3: CASSLGGGVEKLFF. In nucleotides, the CDR3 is TGTGCCAGCAGCTTGGGTGGGGGGGTTGAAAAACTGTTTTTT.

The rearrangement links TRBV11-1 to TRBJ1-2, with D hard to call. The CDR3 runs to 12 residues. Germline values: CDR1 SGHAT, CDR2 FQDESV (reference sequence). Between the trimmed V and J ends, which lost 4 bases and 8 bases, there was a span of 11 bases. CDR3 in amino acids: CASSSSPGGYTF. DNA for the CDR3: TGTGCCAGCAGCTCTTCACCGGGAGGCTACACCTTC.

J is TRBJ2-1 and V is TRBV27; 7 bases are shared with TRBD2. The CDR3 is 15 amino acids. Germline V CDR1 and CDR2: MNHEY, SMNVEV (reference sequence). The J segment lost 4 bases and the V segment lost 7 bases, leaving 10 bases of the junction unmatched. The CDR3 nucleotides are TGTGCCAGCACACCCGGGAGGCAGGTTTACAATGAGCAGTTCTTC. It specifies CASTPGRQVYNEQFF.

The V gene is TRBV4-3, the J gene TRBJ2-1; D unclear. CDR1 is LGHNA and CDR2 is YSLEER in the germline V gene. CDR3 length: 16 residues. V was pared by 1 base and J by 0 bases, with 10 bases between. Written as DNA, the CDR3 is TGCGCCAGCAGCCAAGGGCTCGGGTACTCCTACAATGAGCAGTTCTTC. Translated: CASSQGLGYSYNEQFF.

V and J are TRBV4-2 and TRBJ1-1; D is undetermined. There are 18 residues in the CDR3. CDR1 and CDR2 from the germline V gene are LGHNA and YNFKEQ. V lost 0 bases and J 0 bases, leaving 17 bases between the germline ends. This CDR3 reads CASSQEMIDALMNTEAFF. CDR3 DNA sequence: TGTGCCAGCAGCCAAGAAATGATAGACGCTCTAATGAACACTGAAGCTTTCTTT.

This clone was seen a few times. Other DNA sequences from this sample encode an identical CDR3 as well. The V gene is TRBV18, the J gene TRBJ2-7; perhaps TRBD1 as D (6 bases). The CDR3 runs to 13 residues. Deletions cut 3 bases from V and 0 bases from J, with 6 bases between. Germline CDR1 is KGHSH and CDR2 is LQKENI. The CDR3 loop reads CASSPDSSYEQYF. CDR3 DNA sequence: TGTGCCAGCTCACCGGACAGCTCCTACGAGCAGTACTTC.

This clone has a single count. The chain joins TRBV5-1 to TRBJ1-4; no clear D. V shed 4 bases and J shed 0 bases, with 10 bases lying between them. This CDR3 is built from 15 residues. Germline V gene sequence: CDR1 SGHRS, CDR2 YFSETQ. The CDR3 sequence: CASSEDTSTNEKLFF. The CDR3 DNA follows: TGCGCCAGCAGCGAAGACACCTCAACTAATGAAAAACTGTTTTTT.

Note on this clone: Its ends do not fully match the called genes, so a read error is possible. This sequence joins TRBV7-9 and TRBJ2-1; weak D call: TRBD2 (5 bases). The CDR3 consists of 14 residues. CDR1 and CDR2 from the germline V gene are SEHNR and FQNEAQ (reference sequence). CDR3: CASSHSLGDNEQFF. Written as DNA, the CDR3 is TGCGCCAGCAGCCACTCACTAGGTGACAATGAGCAGTTCTTC.

This clone was recorded only once. The V call is TRBV4-1, the J call TRBJ2-7; a weak D match, TRBD2 (5 bases). Looked up from germline, CDR1 is MGHRA and CDR2 is YSYEKL. The CDR3 length is 14 residues. V gave up 3 bases and J gave up 2 bases, with 11 bases separating them. CDR3 in amino acids: CASSQSEGTYEQYF. As DNA, the CDR3 is TGCGCCAGCAGCCAGTCCGAGGGAACCTACGAGCAGTACTTC.

Notes on this clone: The sample contains more than one DNA sequence encoding this CDR3. The chain joins TRBV13 to TRBJ2-7; D not resolved. V dropped 0 bases and J dropped 0 bases, with 3 bases sitting between them. The V gene's germline CDR1 is PRHDT and CDR2 FYEKMQ (reference sequence). This CDR3 has 13 amino acids. The CDR3: CASSLGSSYEQYF. The CDR3 nucleotides are TGTGCCAGCAGCTTAGGGAGCTCCTACGAGCAGTACTTC.

The CDR3 DNA is TGTGCCAGCAGCTTAGCAGCGGGAGGCGACCCTTCTGGGGCCAACGTCCTGACTTTC. This translates into CASSLAAGGDPSGANVLTF. The V call is TRBV7-6, the J call TRBJ2-6, with 9 nucleotides matching TRBD2. The CDR3 is made up of 19 amino acids. Germline-derived CDR1 and CDR2 are SGHVS and FNYEAQ. With 0 bases clipped from V and 1 base from J, the junction kept 7 bases outside the gene matches.

V is TRBV4-3 and J is TRBJ1-1; unclear D gene. Trimming removed 0 bases from V and 1 base from J, with 6 bases in between. CDR1 and CDR2 (germline): LGHNA, YSLEER. The CDR3 covers 14 residues. The CDR3 DNA reads as TGCGCCAGCAGCCAAGAAAGGTCGAACACTGAAGCTTTCTTT. Translation: CASSQERSNTEAFF.

The V gene is TRBV6-5, the J gene TRBJ2-5; possibly TRBD1 for D (6 bases). This CDR3 has 15 residues. Trimming took 6 bases from V and 1 from J, leaving 15 bases between them. Germline V gene data show CDR1 as MNHEY and CDR2 as SVGAGI. The CDR3 nucleotides are TGTGCCAGCAGCCCCCTAGGGGGTATCCAAGAGACCCAGTACTTC. Amino acid sequence: CASSPLGGIQETQYF.

The chain is built from TRBV5-6 and TRBJ1-2; 9 nucleotides align to TRBD1. This CDR3 spans 14 amino acids. Trimming at V came to 4 bases and at J to 8 bases, leaving 9 bases not matched to a gene. The V gene's germline CDR1 is SGHDT and CDR2 YYEEEE. For the CDR3, the DNA is TGTGCCAGCAGCGAGGGACAGGGAACGTTCGGCTACACCTTC. It yields the protein CASSEGQGTFGYTF.

The V and J genes are TRBV10-2 and TRBJ2-2; 10 bases map to TRBD2. Unmatched junction bases numbered 13, after V lost 6 bases and J lost 6 bases. This CDR3 spans 17 amino acids. Looked up from germline, CDR1 is WSHSY and CDR2 is SAAADI. CDR3 coding DNA: TGCGCCAGCAGCCATCTGCTAGCGGGAGAGGGGTCCGGGGAGCTGTTTTTT. It yields the protein CASSHLLAGEGSGELFF.

To note about this clone: The identical CDR3 is also encoded by other nucleotide sequences in the sample. The rearrangement uses TRBV11-2 and TRBJ1-1; no definite D call. Germline values: CDR1 SGHAT, CDR2 FQNNGV. CDR3 size: 14 residues. Trimming shortened V by 1 base and J by 3 bases, and 9 bases separated the two germline ends. The CDR3 bases are TGTGCCAGCAGCTTAGTCCCGGGTGACACTGAAGCTTTCTTT. Its protein product is CASSLVPGDTEAFF. Based on the CDR3 plus reference TRBV11-2 and TRBJ1-1, the full variable domain is EAGVAQSPRYKIIEKRQSVAFWCNPISGHATLYWYQQILGQGPKLLIQFQNNGVVDDSQLPKDRFSAERLKGVDSTLKIQPAKLEDSAVYLCASSLVPGDTEAFFGQGTRLTVV.

A note on this clone: The identical CDR3 is also encoded by other nucleotide sequences in the sample. The J gene is TRBJ2-2, the V gene TRBV30; D is unresolved. The CDR3 is 13 amino acids. V lost 0 bases to trimming and J lost 5 bases, with 7 bases between them. Germline assignment: CDR1 GTSNPN and CDR2 SVGIG (reference sequence). The DNA of the CDR3 is TGTGCCTGGAGTGTACAAGTAACCGGGGAGCTGTTTTTT. Amino acid sequence: CAWSVQVTGELFF.

The chain joins TRBV7-6 to TRBJ2-7, with D tentatively TRBD2 (5 bases). In germline, CDR1 is SGHVS, CDR2 FNYEAQ. The V and J ends lost 1 base and 5 bases respectively, with 12 bases between them. The length of the CDR3 is 14 residues. DNA of the CDR3: TGTGCCAGCAGCTTAGGTGAGGGTTTGAACGAGCAGTACTTC. Translation gives CASSLGEGLNEQYF. The complete variable domain, with remaining parts taken from reference TRBV7-6 and TRBJ2-7, reads GAGVSQSPRYKVTKRGQDVALRCDPISGHVSLYWYRQALGQGPEFLTYFNYEAQQDKSGLPNDRFSAERPEGSISTLTIQRTEQRDSAMYRCASSLGEGLNEQYFGPGTRLTVT.

The chain combines TRBV13 with TRBJ2-7; no definite D call. V was pared by 5 bases and J by 6 bases, with 11 bases between. Germline CDR1 and CDR2: PRHDT and FYEKMQ (reference sequence). CDR3 size: 12 residues. CDR3 in amino acids: CASSLTPREQYF. In DNA, the CDR3 is TGTGCCAGCAGCCTCACCCCACGCGAGCAGTACTTC.

The gene calls are TRBV9 and TRBJ2-7; D is ambiguous. Trimming left V 4 bases short and J 4 bases short, with 15 bases between. The germline CDR1 and CDR2 sequences are SGDLS and YYNGEE. The CDR3 has 14 residues. The DNA for the CDR3 is TGTGCCAGCAGCCCAGGTGGGATGGGGTACGAGCAGTACTTC. Amino acid sequence: CASSPGGMGYEQYF.

The chain couples TRBV10-2 to TRBJ2-3; the match to TRBD2 covers 12 bases. CDR1 and CDR2 from the germline V gene are WSHSY and SAAADI. The V and J ends lost 5 bases and 0 bases, in that order; junction bases with no gene match: 3. The CDR3 covers 16 residues. The CDR3 sequence: CASSRLAGASTDTQYF. Written as DNA, the CDR3 is TGCGCCAGCAGTAGACTAGCGGGAGCAAGCACAGATACGCAGTATTTT.

J is TRBJ1-3 and V is TRBV7-2; D may be TRBD1 (6 bases). CDR1 SGHTA and CDR2 FQGNSA come from the germline V gene. V lost 1 base and J lost 5, with 12 bases in between. This CDR3 is built from 15 residues. CDR3 nucleotides: TGTGCCAGCAGCTTAGAAGAAGGGGGGCGAAACACCATATATTTT. Translation: CASSLEEGGRNTIYF.